These 29 T cell receptor beta chains came from one sample sequenced in a study of blood T cell repertoires in COVID-19 (dated by TCRdb to between 2020 and 2021). The method was the immunoSEQ multiplex PCR assay. Not all clones reach the TCRdb copy of this immuneACCESS table, which keeps in-frame sequences only. Checked studies attribute under half of the gap to unresolved V genes and leave the rest unexplained. The table for this sample lists roughly 99,000 clones; about four fifths of them were counted only once. The ten largest clonotypes hold roughly 4.4% of the sample. Input material: peripheral blood. These receptors all come from a human donor in a cohort sampled during active COVID-19.

The chain joins TRBV7-3 to TRBJ2-3; D call uncertain. V was shortened by 5 bases and J by 3 bases, with 9 bases between the two germline ends. Germline loops: CDR1 SGHTA, CDR2 FQGTGA. The CDR3 runs to 13 residues. The CDR3 sequence is CASSPPGTDTQYF. The CDR3 coding sequence is TGTGCCAGCAGCCCCCCCGGTACAGATACGCAGTATTTT.

J is TRBJ2-1 and V is TRBV7-2; possible D gene TRBD1, 5 bases. Germline V gene sequence: CDR1 SGHTA, CDR2 FQGNSA. Between the trimmed V and J ends, which lost 2 bases and 6 bases, there was a span of 14 bases. The CDR3 length is 15 residues. The CDR3 DNA is TGTGCCAGCAGCTTATTGTCAGGGCAGGGCAATGAGCAGTTCTTC. It specifies CASSLLSGQGNEQFF. The complete variable domain, with remaining parts taken from reference TRBV7-2 and TRBJ2-1, reads GAGVSQSPSNKVTEKGKDVELRCDPISGHTALYWYRQSLGQGLEFLIYFQGNSAPDKSGLPSDRFSAERTGGSVSTLTIQRTQQEDSAVYLCASSLLSGQGNEQFFGPGTRLTVL.

This clone has more than one count but fewer than ten. This sequence joins TRBV19 and TRBJ2-2; D unclear. The CDR3 extends over 14 amino acids. In germline, CDR1 is LNHDA, CDR2 SQIVND (reference sequence). V was cut by 3 bases and J by 0 bases, with 5 bases left in between. This chain's CDR3 is CASSIQANTGELFF. Here the CDR3 DNA reads TGTGCCAGTAGTATCCAGGCGAACACCGGGGAGCTGTTTTTT.

The chain has TRBV3-1 (or the pseudogene TRBV3-2) and TRBJ2-5; TRBD1 matches 7 bases. The CDR3 covers 14 residues. V was clipped by 6 bases and J by 6 bases; unmatched bases: 10. Germline V gene sequence: CDR1 LGHDT, CDR2 YNNKEL (reference sequence). The DNA of the CDR3 is TGTGCCAGCAGTCCGCGGACAGGATCGAAGACCCAGTACTTC. Encoded protein: CASSPRTGSKTQYF.

The rearrangement uses TRBV7-8 and TRBJ2-7; 10 positions agree with TRBD2. The CDR3 runs 17 residues. Germline CDR1 SGHVS, CDR2 FQNEAQ. The trim removed 1 base at V and 2 bases at J, leaving 8 bases unmatched. CDR3 in DNA: TGTGCCAGCAGCTTAGGGGGGGCCAGCGGGAGGGCCTACGAGCAGTACGTC. Translated: CASSLGGASGRAYEQYV.

The chain links TRBV12-5 to TRBJ2-5; D is possibly TRBD2 (5 bases). Germline loops: CDR1 LGHNT, CDR2 FRNRAP. The CDR3 is 14 residues long. V was clipped by 3 bases and J by 1 base, with 9 bases between them. The CDR3 spells CASGLRGFQETQYF. The CDR3 DNA sequence: TGTGCTAGTGGTTTACGAGGGTTCCAAGAGACCCAGTACTTC.

The chain carries TRBV9 and TRBJ2-1, with D perhaps matching TRBD2 (6 bases). CDR3 size: 13 residues. Trimming shortened V by 1 base and J by 11 bases, and 13 bases separated the two germline ends. The germline V gene encodes CDR1 SGDLS and CDR2 YYNGEE. Here the CDR3 reads CASSVPPGTQQFF. CDR3 DNA: TGTGCCAGCAGCGTACCCCCCGGGACTCAGCAGTTCTTC.

The chain joins TRBV4-1 to TRBJ2-7; D remains unclear. This CDR3 contains 15 residues. Per the germline V gene, CDR1 is MGHRA and CDR2 is YSYEKL. Trimming removed 4 bases from V and 6 bases from J, with 19 bases in between. The CDR3 loop is CASSPSLGLRFEQYF. In nucleotides, the CDR3 is TGCGCCAGCAGCCCTTCCCTGGGCCTTAGGTTCGAGCAGTACTTC.

The J gene is TRBJ2-2, the V gene TRBV5-6; D is uncertain. V lost 0 bases and J lost 7, with 10 bases in between. This CDR3 is 14 amino acids long. Germline V lookup: CDR1 SGHDT, CDR2 YYEEEE. The CDR3 here is CASSLALGSGELFF. In DNA, the CDR3 is TGTGCCAGCAGCTTGGCCCTAGGCAGCGGGGAGCTGTTTTTT.

The chain carries TRBV15 and TRBJ2-1; 8 nucleotides align to TRBD1. CDR1 is LNHNV and CDR2 is YYDKDF in the germline V gene (reference sequence). The V and J ends lost 4 bases and 8 bases, in that order; junction bases with no gene match: 13. CDR3 length: 16 residues. CDR3 bases: TGTGCCACCAGCAATGGGGCTCAGGGGGCATTCCATGAGCAGTTCTTC. Its translation: CATSNGAQGAFHEQFF.

This chain uses TRBV18 with TRBJ2-7; 8 nucleotides agree with TRBD1. With V trimmed by 4 bases and J by 4 bases, 18 bases remained unmatched. The germline gives CDR1 KGHSH, CDR2 LQKENI. This CDR3 has 18 residues. The CDR3 is CASSRLGSGQGQAYEQYF. DNA for the CDR3: TGTGCCAGCTCACGACTCGGGTCCGGACAGGGTCAAGCTTACGAGCAGTACTTC.

This clone turned up a few times. V and J are TRBV4-1 and TRBJ1-5; possibly TRBD1 for D (5 bases). The CDR3 is made up of 16 amino acids. V lost 1 base, J lost 1 base, and 11 bases lay in between. Germline CDR1 MGHRA, CDR2 YSYEKL. The CDR3 loop is CASSQVAGGSNQPQHF. CDR3 nucleotide sequence: TGCGCCAGCAGCCAAGTCGCGGGGGGAAGCAATCAGCCCCAGCATTTT.

This sequence joins TRBV3-1 (or the pseudogene TRBV3-2) and TRBJ2-1, with D perhaps TRBD2 (5 bases). The CDR3 length is 15 residues. Germline V gives CDR1 LGHDT, CDR2 YNNKEL (reference sequence). The ends were cut back, 5 bases at V and 2 bases at J, with 13 bases in the middle. The CDR3: CASSFSSRTYNEQFF. The CDR3 nucleotides are TGTGCCAGCAGCTTTTCTAGCAGGACCTACAATGAGCAGTTCTTC.

This clone was detected only a few times. The V and J genes are TRBV10-3 and TRBJ1-5; D remains unclear. CDR3 length equals 14 residues. Per germline, CDR1 ENHRY and CDR2 SYGVKD. Trimming shortened V by 4 bases and J by 0 bases, and 7 bases separated the two germline ends. This CDR3 reads CAISAVDSNQPQHF. Here the CDR3 DNA reads TGTGCCATCAGTGCGGTTGATAGCAATCAGCCCCAGCATTTT.

The chain couples TRBV28 to TRBJ1-2, with 9 bases matching TRBD1. CDR1 and CDR2 (germline): MDHEN, SYDVKM. The length of the CDR3 is 13 residues. Trimming removed 3 bases from V and 8 bases from J; junction bases left unmatched: 4. CDR3 in DNA: TGTGCCAGCAGTTTGGGACAGGGTAAAGGCTACACCTTC. Encoded protein: CASSLGQGKGYTF.

This chain joins TRBV9 and TRBJ2-1, with D tentatively TRBD2 (5 bases). The CDR3 is 15 residues long. The germline V gene has CDR1 SGDLS and CDR2 YYNGEE. Trimming removed 3 bases from V and 3 bases from J, with 13 bases in between. The CDR3 DNA sequence: TGTGCCAGCAGCGCCCAGGCTACTAGCTACAATGAGCAGTTCTTC. It translates to CASSAQATSYNEQFF.

This sequence joins TRBV19 and TRBJ1-1; no definite D call. Between the trimmed V and J ends, which lost 8 bases and 0 bases, there was a span of 10 bases. Germline loops: CDR1 LNHDA, CDR2 SQIVND (reference sequence). The CDR3 consists of 13 residues. CDR3 sequence (DNA): TGTGCCAGTGGCGGCCGTATGAACACTGAAGCTTTCTTT. It encodes CASGGRMNTEAFF. Drawing the rest from reference TRBV19 and TRBJ1-1, the complete variable domain is DGGITQSPKYLFRKEGQNVTLSCEQNLNHDAMYWYRQDPGQGLRLIYYSQIVNDFQKGDIAEGYSVSREKKESFPLTVTSAQKNPTAFYLCASGGRMNTEAFFGQGTRLTVV.

This clone was recorded once. The rearrangement links TRBV6-2 or TRBV6-3 to TRBJ2-1; the D gene is possibly TRBD1 (6 bases). The CDR3 is made up of 16 amino acids. With 2 bases removed from V and 7 bases from J, the gap between germline ends came to 18 bases. Germline CDR1 MNHEY, CDR2 SVGEGT. The CDR3 DNA follows: TGTGCCAGCAGTTACCAGGGCAGGGGTATGAGAAATGAGCAGTTCTTC. The encoded protein is CASSYQGRGMRNEQFF.

The V call is TRBV19, the J call TRBJ2-3; 8 bases line up with TRBD2. The V gene's germline CDR1 is LNHDA and CDR2 SQIVND (reference sequence). The junction had 14 bases not matched to a gene; V was cut back by 10 bases and J by 5 bases. This CDR3 is 15 amino acids long. The CDR3 DNA reads TGTGCCACCCGAGCGGGAGCGGGAGTTCAAGATACGCAGTATTTT. Translated, it gives CATRAGAGVQDTQYF.

The rearrangement uses TRBV7-8 and TRBJ2-7; 12 bases agree with TRBD2. The CDR3 extends over 15 amino acids. Germline loops: CDR1 SGHVS, CDR2 FQNEAQ. With V trimmed by 4 bases and J by 4 bases, 5 bases remained unmatched. The CDR3 region is CASSYMTSGSYEQYF. The DNA for the CDR3 is TGTGCCAGCAGCTACATGACTAGCGGGAGTTACGAGCAGTACTTC.

The chain combines TRBV27 with TRBJ2-3, with 8 positions matching TRBD2. Germline CDR1 MNHEY, CDR2 SMNVEV (reference sequence). This CDR3 spans 16 amino acids. The V and J ends lost 4 bases and 2 bases, in that order; junction bases with no gene match: 8. The CDR3 region is CASSSWTSLYTDTQYF. CDR3 nucleotide sequence: TGTGCCAGCAGTTCATGGACTAGCCTATACACAGATACGCAGTATTTT.

This chain joins TRBV30 and TRBJ2-7; 16 bases match TRBD2. CDR1 and CDR2 from the germline V gene are GTSNPN and SVGIG (reference sequence). With 5 bases clipped from V and 3 bases from J, the junction kept 10 bases outside the gene matches. This CDR3 comprises 17 residues. The CDR3 region is CAWVSGTSGRAGYEQYF. DNA for the CDR3: TGTGCCTGGGTCTCCGGGACTAGCGGGAGGGCCGGCTACGAGCAGTACTTC.

The chain uses TRBV6-2 or TRBV6-3 and TRBJ2-2; 10 bases are a match to TRBD2. This CDR3 spans 18 amino acids. V was clipped by 6 bases and J by 5 bases; unmatched bases: 15. Germline V gene lookup returns CDR1 MNHEY and CDR2 SVGEGT. The CDR3 loop is CASSPSSGRWSRTGELFF. DNA of the CDR3: TGTGCCAGCAGCCCTTCTAGCGGGAGATGGAGTCGGACCGGGGAGCTGTTTTTT.

The V call is TRBV30, the J call TRBJ2-3, with TRBD2 matching over 7 bases. The CDR3 consists of 13 residues. Germline V gene lookup returns CDR1 GTSNPN and CDR2 SVGIG (reference sequence). The J segment lost 6 bases and the V segment lost 2 bases, leaving 5 bases of the junction unmatched. The CDR3 here is CAWSRTSADTQYF. The CDR3 DNA sequence: TGTGCCTGGAGTCGGACTAGTGCCGATACGCAGTATTTT.

The gene calls are TRBV6-5 and TRBJ2-3; 9 bases map to TRBD1. With V trimmed by 6 bases and J by 3 bases, 7 bases remained unmatched. The CDR3 is 15 amino acids. Germline CDR1 is MNHEY and CDR2 is SVGAGI. Here the CDR3 DNA reads TGTGCCAGCAGACCCGGGACAGGGACAACAGATACGCAGTATTTT. Residues: CASRPGTGTTDTQYF.

The chain employs TRBV28 and TRBJ2-3; D ambiguous. The ends were cut back, 3 bases at V and 0 bases at J, with 13 bases in the middle. Germline loops: CDR1 MDHEN, CDR2 SYDVKM. The CDR3 is 16 amino acids. CDR3 sequence (DNA): TGTGCCAGCAGTTTTAATTCGCGACTTAGCACAGATACGCAGTATTTT. It yields the protein CASSFNSRLSTDTQYF. The full variable domain, in which reference TRBV28 and TRBJ2-3 provide the parts outside the CDR3, is DVKVTQSSRYLVKRTGEKVFLECVQDMDHENMFWYRQDPGLGLRLIYFSYDVKMKEKGDIPEGYSVSREKKERFSLILESASTNQTSMYLCASSFNSRLSTDTQYFGPGTRLTVL.

The chain is built from TRBV18 and TRBJ2-7; the D gene is possibly TRBD1 (6 bases). Germline V gene lookup returns CDR1 KGHSH and CDR2 LQKENI. V lost 3 bases to trimming and J lost 2 bases, with 11 bases between them. The length of the CDR3 is 14 residues. The CDR3 sequence: CASSPGDTTYEQYF. DNA of the CDR3: TGTGCCAGCTCACCGGGGGACACTACCTACGAGCAGTACTTC.

The chain has TRBV19 and TRBJ2-3, with D possibly matching TRBD2 (6 bases). Germline CDR1 and CDR2: LNHDA and SQIVND (reference sequence). The CDR3 is made up of 12 amino acids. V lost 5 bases and J lost 8, with 11 bases in between. This CDR3 reads CASSVRDSTQYF. The CDR3 DNA follows: TGTGCCAGTAGTGTACGGGACTCTACGCAGTATTTT. Full variable domain (rest looked up from reference TRBV19 and TRBJ2-3): DGGITQSPKYLFRKEGQNVTLSCEQNLNHDAMYWYRQDPGQGLRLIYYSQIVNDFQKGDIAEGYSVSREKKESFPLTVTSAQKNPTAFYLCASSVRDSTQYFGPGTRLTVL.

The chain recombines TRBV10-3 with TRBJ2-7, with D possibly matching TRBD2 (6 bases). Trimming stripped 4 bases from V and 7 bases from J, with 14 bases between. Germline CDR1 and CDR2: ENHRY and SYGVKD. CDR3 length: 13 amino acids. Written as DNA, the CDR3 is TGTGCCATCAGTGGAACGGGAGTCGGGGAGCAGTACTTC. It codes for CAISGTGVGEQYF.